The rows below give T cell receptor beta chains drawn from one sample of a study of T cells after yellow fever vaccination. One entry per CDR3 protein, called by TCRdb with MiXCR from the 5' RACE reads. Among 500,000 to 650,000 distinct CDR3 sequences listed, around an eighth were seen once. Sequencing was performed on PBMCs, taken on the day of the yellow fever booster vaccination. Receptors were obtained from a man aged 25-45 years who received the YFV17D yellow fever vaccine. CDR3s include the opening cysteine and the closing phenylalanine or tryptophan. D genes are given only for firm matches. Part of the rows lack a size; the others show once, few, many or a class for expanded clones.

>TRBJ2-5|few|TRBV5-1|TRBD2
CASQSGDLETQYF
TGCGCCAGCCAAAGCGGGGATTTGGAGACCCAGTACTTC
>TRBJ2-5|-|TRBV24-1|TRBD1
CATSGKGTAAPVETQYF
TGTGCCACCAGCGGGAAGGGGACAGCAGCCCCCGTTGAGACCCAGTACTTC
>TRBJ1-2|few|TRBV12-3/TRBV12-4|-
CASSLAGETYGYTF
TGTGCCAGCAGTTTGGCAGGGGAGACCTATGGCTACACCTTC
>TRBJ2-7|-|TRBV6-6|TRBD1
CASRHEQGEQYF
TGTGCCAGCAGACACGAACAGGGGGAGCAGTACTTC
>TRBJ2-7|-|TRBV7-2|-
CASSLGSRIYEQYF
TGTGCCAGCAGCTTAGGGTCTCGAATCTACGAGCAGTACTTC
>TRBJ1-6|few|TRBV10-3|-
CAISDGTAYSPLHF
TGTGCCATCAGTGATGGGACGGCTTATTCACCCCTCCACTTT
>TRBJ2-7|-|TRBV5-1|TRBD1
CASSLPTGGLTNEQYF
TGCGCCAGCAGCCTCCCGACAGGGGGCTTAACGAACGAGCAGTACTTC
>TRBJ2-1|few|TRBV12-3/TRBV12-4|-
CASSSTLNEQFF
TGTGCCAGCAGTTCCACCCTCAATGAGCAGTTCTTC
>TRBJ2-3|few|TRBV30|TRBD2
CAWSVLGGKLAGDTDTQYF
TGTGCCTGGAGTGTACTGGGGGGGAAACTAGCGGGGGACACAGATACGCAGTATTTT
>TRBJ1-3|-|TRBV29-1|-
CSVADGAVGNTIYF
TGCAGCGTTGCTGATGGGGCGGTTGGAAACACCATATATTTT
>TRBJ2-3|few|TRBV10-3|-
CATLGEVISTDTQYF
TGTGCCACCCTTGGAGAAGTGATTTCCACAGATACGCAGTATTTT
>TRBJ2-5|few|TRBV5-1|TRBD2
CASSGEVAGDETQYF
TGCGCCAGCAGCGGGGAAGTAGCGGGAGATGAGACCCAGTACTTC
>TRBJ2-7|few|TRBV5-1|TRBD2
CASSSGGLPAYEQYF
TGCGCCAGCAGCTCGGGGGGACTACCTGCATACGAGCAGTACTTC
>TRBJ1-2|-|TRBV3-1|-
CASSQDRKGHVGYTF
TGTGCCAGCAGCCAAGATCGAAAGGGTCACGTTGGCTACACCTTC
>TRBJ2-3|-|TRBV6-2/TRBV6-3|-
CASSARYRARDTQYF
TGTGCCAGCAGCGCCAGATACAGAGCCCGAGATACGCAGTATTTT
>TRBJ2-3|-|TRBV20-1|-
CSATPPEFDTQYF
TGCAGTGCTACTCCCCCTGAGTTTGATACGCAGTATTTT
>TRBJ2-7|-|TRBV2|-
CASNPGRVHEQYF
TGTGCCAGCAATCCGGGCCGCGTCCACGAGCAGTACTTC
>TRBJ2-7|-|TRBV6-2/TRBV6-3|-
CASSLLTVTEQYF
TGTGCCAGCAGTCTCCTGACGGTTACCGAGCAGTACTTC
>TRBJ2-7|-|TRBV20-1|-
CSATGTYEQYF
TGCAGTGCCACAGGGACCTACGAGCAGTACTTC
>TRBJ1-5|-|TRBV20-1|-
CSAFQGRGNQPQHF
TGCAGTGCTTTCCAGGGAAGGGGCAATCAGCCCCAGCATTTT
>TRBJ2-7|-|TRBV5-1|-
CASSLRVGGEQYF
TGCGCCAGCAGCTTGAGGGTTGGTGGCGAGCAGTACTTC
>TRBJ1-1|-|TRBV30|-
CAWTKLNTEAFF
TGTGCCTGGACTAAGTTGAACACTGAAGCTTTCTTT
>TRBJ2-7|few|TRBV28|TRBD1
CASSLGTVGSEQYF
TGTGCCAGCAGTTTGGGGACAGTGGGCTCTGAGCAGTACTTC
>TRBJ2-1|-|TRBV7-3|-
CASSLNPGATYNEQFF
TGTGCCAGCAGCTTAAATCCCGGGGCCACCTACAATGAGCAGTTCTTC
>TRBJ1-5|few|TRBV12-3/TRBV12-4|-
CASTLSGRNQPQHF
TGTGCCAGCACCTTATCGGGGCGCAATCAGCCCCAGCATTTT
>TRBJ2-3|-|TRBV19|TRBD2
CASRAGTSGSDTQYF
TGTGCCAGTAGAGCGGGGACTAGCGGGAGTGATACGCAGTATTTT
>TRBJ2-1|few|TRBV5-4|TRBD2
CASSWTSGSTEQFF
TGTGCCAGCAGCTGGACTAGCGGGAGCACTGAGCAGTTCTTC
>TRBJ2-1|-|TRBV7-3|TRBD2
CASSLRAHLGGRALDEQFF
TGTGCCAGCAGCTTACGGGCCCATCTCGGAGGGAGGGCCTTGGATGAGCAGTTCTTC
>TRBJ2-1|-|TRBV10-3|-
CAITGGLKNEQFF
TGTGCCATCACCGGCGGCTTAAAGAATGAGCAGTTCTTC
>TRBJ2-1|-|TRBV6-1|-
CASSGQGGRLGSYNEQFF
TGTGCCAGCAGTGGTCAAGGGGGGCGGTTAGGCTCCTACAATGAGCAGTTCTTC
>TRBJ2-5|few|TRBV20-1|-
CSARDYSLETQYF
TGCAGTGCTAGGGACTACTCCCTAGAGACCCAGTACTTC
>TRBJ2-7|-|TRBV5-6|TRBD1
CASSLGLGQSTYEQYF
TGTGCCAGCAGCTTGGGGTTGGGACAGTCAACCTACGAGCAGTACTTC
>TRBJ2-7|-|TRBV28|TRBD2
CASSFLTTGGSYEQYF
TGTGCCAGCAGCTTCCTCACGACGGGAGGTTCCTACGAGCAGTACTTC
>TRBJ2-7|-|TRBV4-2|-
CASSQVQGAGYEQYF
TGTGCCAGCAGCCAAGTTCAGGGAGCGGGTTACGAGCAGTACTTC
>TRBJ2-1|-|TRBV7-2|-
CASSLARAEPYNEQFF
TGTGCCAGCAGCTTAGCTAGAGCAGAGCCCTACAATGAGCAGTTCTTC
>TRBJ2-3|-|TRBV5-1|-
CASSLALTQRMDTQYF
TGCGCCAGCAGCTTGGCCCTTACTCAGCGGATGGATACGCAGTATTTT
>TRBJ1-1|few|TRBV7-2|-
CASSLRGIGTEAFF
TGTGCCAGCAGCTTACGGGGGATAGGAACTGAAGCTTTCTTT
>TRBJ2-2|few|TRBV7-2|-
CASSLLASGELFF
TGTGCCAGCAGCTTACTAGCCTCCGGGGAGCTGTTTTTT
>TRBJ2-1|few|TRBV20-1|TRBD1
CSARQGVLYEQFF
TGCAGTGCTCGACAGGGGGTTCTGTATGAGCAGTTCTTC
>TRBJ2-7|few|TRBV7-9|-
CASSLELYEQYF
TGTGCCAGCAGCTTAGAGTTGTACGAGCAGTACTTC
>TRBJ2-3|few|TRBV12-3/TRBV12-4|TRBD2
CASSAAGGPDTQYF
TGTGCCAGCAGTGCGGCGGGAGGGCCAGATACGCAGTATTTT
>TRBJ1-1|few|TRBV19|-
CASSTPRGWGTEAFF
TGTGCCAGTAGTACCCCCAGGGGCTGGGGCACTGAAGCTTTCTTT
>TRBJ2-3|few|TRBV2|-
CASSATGTGTDTQYF
TGTGCCAGCAGTGCGACAGGGACTGGGACAGATACGCAGTATTTT
>TRBJ2-7|-|TRBV6-6|-
CASSLFIPMEQYF
TGTGCCAGCAGTCTCTTTATACCCATGGAGCAGTACTTC
>TRBJ2-1|few|TRBV19|TRBD2
CASRVLAGNNEQFF
TGTGCCAGTAGGGTATTAGCGGGAAACAATGAGCAGTTCTTC
>TRBJ1-2|-|TRBV4-3|-
CASSQELANNYGYTF
TGCGCCAGCAGCCAAGAACTGGCTAATAACTATGGCTACACCTTC
>TRBJ1-6|many|TRBV12-3/TRBV12-4|-
CASSLLGTSNSPLHF
TGTGCCAGCAGTTTACTGGGGACAAGTAATTCACCCCTCCACTTT
>TRBJ1-2|-|TRBV7-2|-
CASSPKEVSFYGYTF
TGTGCCAGCAGCCCCAAAGAGGTTTCCTTCTATGGCTACACCTTC
>TRBJ1-4|-|TRBV6-6|-
CASRGYEKLFF
TGTGCCAGCAGGGGATATGAAAAACTGTTTTTT
>TRBJ1-2|-|TRBV24-1|-
CATSDPTGNGFTF
TGTGCCACCAGTGACCCCACAGGGAATGGCTTCACCTTC
>TRBJ2-7|many|TRBV6-1|TRBD2
CASARDYPYEQYF
TGTGCCAGCGCCCGGGACTACCCCTACGAGCAGTACTTC